This TCR beta chain was sequenced during a study of blood T cell repertoires in COVID-19. Study as a whole: Donors in the United States, Italy and Spain gave samples during acute or convalescent COVID-19. PBMCs, B-cell-depleted T cells, or T cells provided the cDNA or gDNA that made up the material.

Germline V gene lookup returns CDR1 MNHEY and CDR2 SMNVEV (reference sequence). V was cut by 6 bases and J by 7 bases, with 13 bases left in between. CDR3 size: 13 residues. During active infection, Seattle patients enrolled and were then monitored through disease. Original methodology: Reference gene primers were amplified, and this amplification served to estimate nucleated cell counts. The data were produced by immunoSEQ multiplex PCR, yet TCRdb's version contains in-frame clones alone and is incomplete. Clonal size and the V and J genes are those of that table, whereas D and trimming came from the DNA. The sample shows tens of thousands of clones, 70% to 80% of them seen only once.

The sequencing sample was made of peripheral blood. This TCR was recovered from a man aged 70 or older with COVID-19, enrolled during active disease. The chain links TRBV27 to TRBJ1-5, with D possibly matching TRBD1 (5 bases). CDR3 DNA sequence: TGTGCCAGCAGCTCAAGCCCAGGGCAGCCCCAGCATTTT. This translates into CASSSSPGQPQHF.